This T cell receptor (beta chain) was retrieved from a study of T-cell reconstitution after alpha-beta-depleted transplantation in children. This clonotype has ten or more counts. Its antigen is not known. A TCRbeta library incorporating unique molecular identifiers was prepared. A single record per CDR3 protein comes from TCRdb applying MiXCR to the PCR reads. This table has 200,000 to 250,000 distinct CDR3 sequences, 11% appearing once. Study-level findings and limits: Alpha-beta T cells about two months after transplant reportedly derived from several hundred expanded graft clones. At day 60, the high TCRbeta diversity found in some patients originated from recipient T cells and thymic progenitors that had survived. One year after transplant, T-cell counts and diversity came mostly from newly produced T cells.

The CDR3 runs 14 residues. Germline CDR1 DFQATT, CDR2 SNEGSKA (reference sequence). V was clipped by 0 bases and J by 1 base, with 10 bases between them. This specimen consisted of PBMCs, obtained before TCRalphabeta/CD19-depleted stem cell transplant. The receptor comes from a child under two years old with acute myeloid leukemia, due to receive a stem cell transplant. The rearrangement uses TRBV20-1 and TRBJ2-7; TRBD1 might be the D (5 bases). The CDR3 loop reads CSARETANSYEQYF. The CDR3, as DNA: TGCAGTGCTAGAGAGACAGCTAATTCCTACGAGCAGTACTTC.